The TCR beta chain described here comes from a study of blood T cell repertoires in COVID-19. CDR1 is SGHVS and CDR2 is FQNEAQ in the germline V gene. V dropped 1 base and J dropped 4 bases, with 10 bases sitting between them. The CDR3 contains 15 residues. As processed by the authors: Reference gene primer amplification in the assay estimated nucleated cell counts. TCRdb's table, derived via immunoSEQ multiplex PCR, lists solely in-frame clones and lacks some. V, J and clone size are those of that table, while D and trimming were read from the DNA. Among about 380,000 clones listed, approximately 90% were seen once.

V gene TRBV7-8 combines with J gene TRBJ1-4, with D unresolved. Source material: PBMCs or T cells enriched from blood (not recorded which). This clonotype originated in a young woman who had recovered from COVID-19. CDR3: CASSLVESGNEKLFF. The CDR3 DNA follows: TGTGCCAGCAGCTTAGTAGAGTCGGGTAATGAAAAACTGTTTTTT.